This section outlines one TCR beta chain sequence together with its context. What antigen it recognizes has not been identified. Base qualities are not recorded, but no much larger clone differs from it by a single base. TCRbeta CDR3 regions were amplified from genomic DNA by means of the immunoSEQ Assay, a bias-controlled multiplex PCR. On the study's bioinformatics: The number of nucleated cells in each sample was estimated by amplification of reference gene primers within the assay. Sequence reads were collapsed and filtered to measure the absolute abundance of every unique TCRbeta CDR3 rearrangement. For each sample, productive Simpson clonality was calculated as the square root of Simpson's diversity index over productive rearrangements. TCRdb carries this immuneACCESS record with in-frame sequences only. Its versions omit some clonotypes, under half of them owing to an unresolved V gene in the studies checked, with the rest unexplained. The DNA gave D and trimming, while V, J and clone size come from that table. The sample table holds some 370,000 clones, of which more than 80% were seen once. The ten largest clones add up to 0.95% to 1.5% of the sample.

These data are taken from a study of blood T cell repertoires in COVID-19 (dated by TCRdb to about 2020). Looking at the study overall: Collaborator samples came from the United States, Italy and Spain and covered acute and convalescent phases of COVID-19. The prospective study material was composed of cDNA or gDNA derived from T cells, B-cell-depleted T cells, or PBMCs. Deeply sampled blood TCRbeta repertoires from subjects exposed to, actively infected with, or recovered from COVID-19 were included in the dataset. The repertoires were released in a freely available public database meant as a resource for research on the immune response to SARS-CoV-2. The samples were drawn from two sources: the first 160 participants of the ongoing ImmuneRACE study, and 1,000 to 1,500 subjects contributed by 6 global collaborators. Nearly every sample came with metadata listing a de-identified subject ID, COVID-19 status, age in years and sex. Where available, HLA class I and class II types were obtained from metadata supplied by the sample provider rather than from assay-based typing. General conclusions and limits of the study: The quantity of clinical and demographic metadata differed by source and by participant and was supplied without curation.

Clipping removes 3 bases from V and 5 bases from J, with 0 as the unmatched junction base count. As encoded in the germline V gene (reference sequence), CDR1 is LNHDA while CDR2 is SQIVND. Including cysteine and phenylalanine, the CDR3 has 12 amino acids. Just the 36-base CDR3 DNA is kept, in frame starting at base 1. The collaborating institutions used their own protocols to collect whole blood in K2EDTA tubes. For TCRbeta analysis, collaborators shipped samples as frozen whole blood, isolated PBMCs, or DNA extracted from either of those sample types. The receptor chain draws on TRBV19 and TRBJ2-5; the junction holds 7 bases that match TRBD2. This receptor was identified in a man aged 40-49 years with acute or convalescent COVID-19. Sequencing input: peripheral blood. The CDR3: CASSIGGETQYF. The DNA reads as follows: TGTGCCAGTAGTATCGGGGGGGAGACCCAGTACTTC.